This T cell receptor (beta chain) appears in the sequencing data of a study of cytomegalovirus exposure and HLA in healthy donors. Regarding donors, all were healthy bone marrow donors. The PCR made use of 60 Vbeta and 13 Jbeta primers. TCRdb's table, derived via immunoSEQ multiplex PCR, lists solely in-frame clones and lacks some. The sample has approximately 120,000 clones; about 81% are singletons. J gave up 3 bases and V 0 bases, and 0 bases lay outside the gene matches. Per germline, CDR1 PRHDT and CDR2 FYEKMQ (reference sequence). The CDR3 is 15 residues long. Study conclusions and caveats: An apparent linkage of common viral pathogens to several of the most significant clusters emerged in a later analysis. Earlier analysis found most TCR beta V segments productive about 90% or about 30% of the time.

This clone was counted only a few times. The antigen is not known. Sequenced sample: PBMCs. The chain recombines TRBV13 with TRBJ2-1; 9 nucleotides line up with TRBD2. The TCR sequence derives from a woman in her 30s in good health and CMV-seronegative. In nucleotides, the CDR3 is TGTGCCAGCAGCTTAGGGACTAGCGGCTACAATGAGCAGTTCTTC. Its translation is CASSLGTSGYNEQFF.